The clone carrying this TCR beta chain came up once. This record belongs to a study of blood T cell repertoires in COVID-19. The CDR3 sequence is 15 residues long. Germline V gives CDR1 MNHEY, CDR2 SVGAGI. Trimming cost V 8 bases and J 1 base; bases outside gene matches: 9. The table came from immunoSEQ multiplex PCR; TCRdb's copy has only in-frame clones and leaves some out. Here the sample spans about 220,000 clones, 70% to 90% being singletons. The sample was peripheral blood. The TCR originated in a woman in her seventies with COVID-19, enrolled during active disease. V gene TRBV6-5 combines with J gene TRBJ1-1, with TRBD1 matching over 8 bases. The CDR3 bases are TGTGCCAGCTCATCACCCGGGACAGGGAACACTGAAGCTTTCTTT. Amino acid sequence: CASSSPGTGNTEAFF.